What follows describes a single T cell receptor (beta chain). The germline V gene has CDR1 SGHRS and CDR2 YFSETQ. There are 18 residues in the CDR3. V was pared by 4 bases and J by 0 bases, with 19 bases between. The sample is drawn from a study of blood T cell repertoires in COVID-19. At the level of the study: PBMCs, B-cell-depleted T cells, or T cells provided the cDNA or gDNA that made up the material.

Clones were sequenced by immunoSEQ multiplex PCR, and TCRdb holds only the in-frame ones, with some missing. The data show 53,000 or so clones, 82% seen once. Sequencing was done on a sample of peripheral blood. This sequence joins TRBV5-1 and TRBJ2-2; TRBD2 might be the D (6 bases). This TCR came from a human donor in a cohort sampled during active COVID-19. The chain's CDR3 is CASSPIGRDFSNTGELFF. The CDR3 DNA reads as TGCGCCAGCAGCCCAATCGGACGGGACTTTTCGAACACCGGGGAGCTGTTTTTT.